This T cell receptor (beta chain) was sequenced for a study of regulatory T cells in long-lasting Graves disease. Trimming took off 7 bases at V and 3 bases at J, with 16 bases between the two ends. This CDR3 is 14 amino acids long. Germline assignment: CDR1 MGHDK and CDR2 SYGVNS. Construction of the TCR beta libraries employed iRepertoire HTBI primers in conjunction with Arm-PCR of CDR3 regions. In the authors' workflow: Samples jointly harbored 62 TRBV and over 11 TRBJ segments. TCRdb ran MiXCR on the multiplex PCR reads and lists one entry per CDR3 protein. The V and J calls shown here were made by TCRdb, not taken from the authors' results. This sample has roughly 500,000 distinct CDR3 sequences, with 20% to 25% found just once. The time point: persistent/refractory GD, antithyroid drugs over 5 years with positive TRAb. With RNA extracted from PBMCs as input, the TCR library was made. Patients of an endocrinology department in Xi'an, China, were included.

The chain recombines TRBV25-1 with TRBJ2-7, with a tentative D call TRBD2 (5 bases). This receptor was taken from a female donor with Graves disease. The source material was peripheral blood mononuclear cells (PBMCs), sampled when the disease was refractory, from a patient treated with antithyroid drugs. CDR3: CASTPDGEIYEQYF. CDR3 DNA: TGTGCCAGCACACCCGACGGGGAGATCTACGAGCAGTACTTC.